This entry lists 15 T cell receptor beta chains sequenced from one sample in a study of T cell repertoires in cytomegalovirus infection. These receptors' targets are unknown. TCRdb independently ran MiXCR on the reads; one entry per CDR3 protein. The repertoire holds hundreds of thousands of distinct CDR3 sequences, with roughly 31% as singletons. This specimen was cultured CD8+ T cells from PBMCs, taken from culture after CMV antigen stimulation. These receptors were taken from a human donor in good health (CMV status not recorded). Some clones in this sample may be carry-over from other donors' samples.

The chain is built from TRBV6-5 and TRBJ1-1; 7 bases align to TRBD1. There are 20 residues in the CDR3. Germline V lookup: CDR1 MNHEY, CDR2 SVGAGI. After removal of 3 bases from V and 0 bases from J, the junction contained 19 bases not matched to a gene. The CDR3 DNA reads as TGTGCCAGCAGTTATCAAGCCCCCAGGGGGAGGGTGGGCATGAACACTGAAGCTTTCTTT. It is translated as CASSYQAPRGRVGMNTEAFF.

The chain carries TRBV27 and TRBJ1-1, with D possibly TRBD1 on 5 matching bases. Germline V gene sequence: CDR1 MNHEY, CDR2 SMNVEV (reference sequence). Trimming took 3 bases from V and 1 from J, leaving 9 bases between them. The CDR3 totals 14 residues. The CDR3 here is CASSFRRENTEAFF. In nucleotides, the CDR3 is TGTGCCAGCAGTTTCCGCAGGGAGAACACTGAAGCTTTCTTT.

The rearrangement joins TRBV7-9 to TRBJ1-2; D gene uncertain. The V and J ends lost 1 base and 7 bases respectively, with 13 bases between them. From germline, CDR1 is SEHNR and CDR2 FQNEAQ (reference sequence). This CDR3 has 14 residues. The CDR3 bases are TGTGCCAGCAGCTTAGGTCGAGAGGGCCTTGGCTACACCTTC. Protein sequence: CASSLGREGLGYTF.

This clonotype was recorded a few times. This chain uses TRBV5-4 with TRBJ1-2, with 11 bases lining up with TRBD1. V lost 0 bases and J lost 5; bases outside the gene matches: 6. The CDR3 sequence is 16 residues long. Per the germline V gene, CDR1 is SGHNT and CDR2 is YYREEE (reference sequence). As DNA, the CDR3 is TGTGCCAGCAGCTTGGATGGACAGGGGGCGGGGTATGGCTACACCTTC. Protein: CASSLDGQGAGYGYTF.

This rearrangement joins TRBV24-1 to TRBJ2-5; 9 bases fit TRBD1. V lost 0 bases, J lost 5 bases, and 3 bases stayed unmatched. Germline lookup yields CDR1 KGHDR and CDR2 SFDVKD. The CDR3 loop spans 15 amino acids. CDR3 residues: CATSDLLGTGETQYF. The CDR3, as DNA: TGTGCCACCAGTGATTTGCTGGGGACAGGGGAGACCCAGTACTTC.

This clonotype was found a few times. The rearrangement links TRBV7-2 to TRBJ1-1; 8 bases match TRBD1. The CDR3 sequence is 15 residues long. Germline V gene sequence: CDR1 SGHTA, CDR2 FQGNSA. V dropped 3 bases and J dropped 1; count of bases not matched to a gene: 4. CDR3 DNA: TGTGCCAGCAGCTTTAGGGACAGGCAGAACACTGAAGCTTTCTTT. Protein sequence: CASSFRDRQNTEAFF.

This sequence joins TRBV12-3 or TRBV12-4 and TRBJ2-5; no clear D. The CDR3 is 13 residues long. Trimming removed 5 bases at V and 3 bases at J, with 10 bases between. CDR3 amino acids: CASSGAGEETQYF. The CDR3 DNA is TGTGCCAGCAGTGGAGCTGGGGAAGAGACCCAGTACTTC.

V gene TRBV19 combines with J gene TRBJ2-7, with D possibly being TRBD2 (6 bases). Trimming left V 5 bases short and J 3 bases short, with 14 bases between. The CDR3 has 14 residues. Germline assignment: CDR1 LNHDA and CDR2 SQIVND (reference sequence). CDR3 nucleotides: TGTGCCAGTAGTGCGGCCGGGACTCACTACGAGCAGTACGTC. Translating it yields CASSAAGTHYEQYV.

This clonotype was observed a single time. V usage is TRBV9 and J usage is TRBJ2-7; perhaps TRBD2 as D (5 bases). Trimming removed 3 bases from V and 5 bases from J, with 18 bases in between. This CDR3 has 15 residues. From germline, CDR1 is SGDLS and CDR2 YYNGEE. The CDR3: CASSAFLVDGDEQYF. Written as DNA, the CDR3 is TGTGCCAGCAGCGCTTTCCTAGTGGACGGGGACGAGCAGTACTTC.

This sequence joins TRBV6-5 and TRBJ2-2, with D unresolved. The V end was cut by 2 bases, the J end by 2 bases, with 12 bases between. In germline, CDR1 is MNHEY, CDR2 SVGAGI. This CDR3 is 16 amino acids long. CDR3 nucleotide sequence: TGTGCCAGCAGTTACGTACGGACCATTAACACCGGGGAGCTGTTTTTT. It translates to CASSYVRTINTGELFF.

This clonotype has at least ten counts. The chain links TRBV7-6 to TRBJ2-1; 8 nucleotides align to TRBD1. The germline V gene encodes CDR1 SGHVS and CDR2 FNYEAQ. This CDR3 contains 15 residues. The V gene end was trimmed by 6 bases and the J gene end by 0 bases; junction bases not matched to a gene: 4. CDR3 region: CASSKDRASYNEQFF. DNA for the CDR3: TGTGCCAGCAGTAAGGACAGGGCCTCCTACAATGAGCAGTTCTTC.

The chain recombines TRBV10-3 with TRBJ1-5; no reliable D call. Germline V gene data show CDR1 as ENHRY and CDR2 as SYGVKD. Deletions cut 2 bases from V and 4 bases from J, with 6 bases between. CDR3 length equals 13 residues. Written as DNA, the CDR3 is TGTGCCATCAGTGAGACGGGAAATCAGCCCCAGCATTTT. Amino acids: CAISETGNQPQHF.

Only a few counts were recorded for this clonotype. J is TRBJ2-5 and V is TRBV7-7; D remains ambiguous. Germline V gives CDR1 SSHAT, CDR2 FNYEAQ (reference sequence). This CDR3 comprises 13 residues. This CDR3 is CATRSGEGETQYF. The CDR3 DNA is TGTGCTACCCGTAGTGGGGAAGGAGAGACCCAGTACTTC.

To note about this clonotype: Compared with germline, one end of the junction differs, possibly owing to a read error. The CDR3 DNA reads as TGTGCCAACAGTATAAGCGGGGCCCCCTACGAGCAGTACTTC. Translation gives CANSISGAPYEQYF. The chain carries TRBV27 and TRBJ2-7, with 7 bases lining up with TRBD2. The CDR3 loop spans 14 amino acids. Germline CDR1 and CDR2: MNHEY and SMNVEV (reference sequence).

For this clonotype: A much larger clone differs from this one at a single base, so this may be a read error. V gene TRBV7-9 combines with J gene TRBJ1-1; 7 nucleotides line up with TRBD1. From germline, CDR1 is SEHNR and CDR2 FQNEAQ (reference sequence). The length of the CDR3 is 17 residues. In nucleotides, the CDR3 is TGTGCCAGCAGCTTAGGGATTAAGGGGGCCAAGAACACTAAAGCTTTCTTT. Its translation: CASSLGIKGAKNTKAFF.